The clone carrying this TCR beta chain has ten or more counts. The antigen is unknown. Genomic DNA templated the TCR beta VDJ and CDR3 profiling. Each CDR3 protein gets one entry after TCRdb re-called the reads with MiXCR. The sample yields 150,000 to 200,000 distinct CDR3 sequences, around 47% seen once. For sequencing, patients were chosen who had shown expansion of CD8+CD57+ cells by flow cytometry. Patients uniformly had severe acquired aplastic anemia. Blood came from patients not yet given any therapy. This sample was included in a study of CD8+CD57+ T cells in acquired aplastic anemia. Study-level information: DNA from sorted CD4+ and CD8+ cells averaged roughly 3.4 ug. Findings and caveats of the study: Around 29 shared CD8+ CDR3s appeared highly expressed within patients' immunodominant clones.

CDR1 is KGHDR and CDR2 is SFDVKD in the germline V gene. CDR3 size: 15 residues. Trimming left V 2 bases short and J 2 bases short, with 9 bases between. The specimen sequenced was sorted CD4+, CD8+, or CD8+CD57+ T cells (not recorded which) from PBMCs. The TCR comes from a human donor with aplastic anemia. V is TRBV24-1 and J is TRBJ1-5; TRBD1 is a possible D gene (6 bases). The CDR3 reads CATSDSRTGNQPQHF. The CDR3 DNA follows: TGTGCCACCAGTGATTCCCGGACAGGCAATCAGCCCCAGCATTTT.